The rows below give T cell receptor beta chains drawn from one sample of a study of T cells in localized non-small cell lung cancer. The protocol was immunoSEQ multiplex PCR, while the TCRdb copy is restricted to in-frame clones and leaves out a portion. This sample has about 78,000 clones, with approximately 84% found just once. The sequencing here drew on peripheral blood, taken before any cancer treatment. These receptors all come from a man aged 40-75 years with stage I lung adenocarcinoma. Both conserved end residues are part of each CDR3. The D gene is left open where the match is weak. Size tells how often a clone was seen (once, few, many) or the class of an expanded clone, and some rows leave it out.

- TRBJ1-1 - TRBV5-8 TGTGCCAGCAGCGGGGGGTGGGCGCCTGAAGCTTTCTTT CASSGGWAPEAFF
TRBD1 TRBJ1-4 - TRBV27 TGTGCCAGCAGCCGCACCACAGGGGGCGCGGGGACTAATGAAAAACTGTTTTTT CASSRTTGGAGTNEKLFF
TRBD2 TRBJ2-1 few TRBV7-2 TGTGCCAGCAGCCCCCGGCTAGCGGGAGGGCCCTCCCTCTTC CASSPRLAGGPSLF
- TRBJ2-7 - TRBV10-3 TGTGCCATCAGTGAGGTAAGGGAAGGAGTTGGGCAGTACTTC CAISEVREGVGQYF
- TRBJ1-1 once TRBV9 TGTGCCAGCAGCGTAGTTTCCGAATTAAACACTGAAGCTTTCTTT CASSVVSELNTEAFF
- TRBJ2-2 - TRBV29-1 TGCAGCGTCGCCCTGGACACCGGGGAGCTGTTTTTT CSVALDTGELFF
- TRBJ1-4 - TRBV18 TGTGCCAGCTCCGGGACACGGGTGACTGTTACAACTAATGAAAAACTGTTTTTT CASSGTRVTVTTNEKLFF
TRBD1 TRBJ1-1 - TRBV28 TGTGCCAGCAGTTCCCCGACAGGGGGGGACACTGAAGCTTTCTTT CASSSPTGGDTEAFF
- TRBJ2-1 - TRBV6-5 TGTGCCAGCAGCGGACGAAGGGGGGCAGAGCAGTTCTTC CASSGRRGAEQFF
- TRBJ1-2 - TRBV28 TGTGCCACCCAGGGTTGGGGGGATGGCTACACCTTC CATQGWGDGYTF
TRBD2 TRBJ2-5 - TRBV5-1 TGCGCCAGCAGGGGCCTAGCGGGAGGAGGAGAGACCCAGTACTTC CASRGLAGGGETQYF
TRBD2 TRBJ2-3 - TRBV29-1 TGCAGCGCCGGACGGTCCGGGACTAGCGGGAGCCCCCGGAGGCAGTATTTT CSAGRSGTSGSPRRQYF
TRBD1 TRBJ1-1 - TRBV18 TGTGCCAGCTCACCCAGGGACAGGACAACTTGGGGAGCTTTCTTT CASSPRDRTTWGAFF
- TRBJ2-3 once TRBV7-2 TGTGCCAGCAGCTTAGCGCTTAGCGCAGATACGCAGTATTTT CASSLALSADTQYF
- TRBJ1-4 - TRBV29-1 TGCAGCGTTAACGGAGGGGTAGGGGAAAAACTGTTTTTT CSVNGGVGEKLFF
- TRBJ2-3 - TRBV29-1 TGCAGCGTTGACGGGAAAGGAAACACAGATACGCAGTATTTT CSVDGKGNTDTQYF
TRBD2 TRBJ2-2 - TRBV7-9 TGTGCCAGCAAAATAGCGGGAACAGAGACCGGGGAGCTGTTTTTT CASKIAGTETGELFF
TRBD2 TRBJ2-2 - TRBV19 TGTGCCAGTAGACTTCAAGCGGGACCGGGCGGGGAGCTGTTTTTT CASRLQAGPGGELFF
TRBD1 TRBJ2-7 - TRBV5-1 TGCGCCAGCAGCCTTCTACCGGGACAGGGCTACGAGCAGTACTTC CASSLLPGQGYEQYF
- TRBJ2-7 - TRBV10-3 TGTGCCATCAGTGACTCCCTCGAGCAGTACTTC CAISDSLEQYF
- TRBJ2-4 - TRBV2 TGTGCCAGCAACAGGGAGGCCAAAAACATTCAGTACTTC CASNREAKNIQYF
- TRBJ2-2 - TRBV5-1 TGCGCCAGCAGCCCCGACACGGCGATGGGGGAGCTGTTTTTT CASSPDTAMGELFF
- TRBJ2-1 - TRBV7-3 TGTGCCAGCAGCTTAGGTGATTCCTCGCCCAATGAGCAGTTCTTC CASSLGDSSPNEQFF
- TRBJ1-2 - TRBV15 TGTGCCACCAGCAGAGTAACCTACCTGGGGTCTGCGGGAAATGGCTACACCTTC CATSRVTYLGSAGNGYTF
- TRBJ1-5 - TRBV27 TGTGCCAGCAGTCCCTCACAGAACGGTCAGCCCCAGCATTTT CASSPSQNGQPQHF
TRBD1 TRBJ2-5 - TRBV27 TGTGCCAGCATGACAGGGGGCTGGGAGACCCAGTACTTC CASMTGGWETQYF
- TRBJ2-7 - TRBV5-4 TGTGCCAGCAGCGGGCCTGGGACGGAATTTGACCACGAGCAGTACTTC CASSGPGTEFDHEQYF
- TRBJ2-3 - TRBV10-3 TGTGCCATCAGTGGGGGATGGGGCACAGATACGCAGTATTTT CAISGGWGTDTQYF
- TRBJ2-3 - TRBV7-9 TGTGCCAGCAGCTTGACGGGTTACACAGATACGCAGTATTTT CASSLTGYTDTQYF
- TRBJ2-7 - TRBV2 TGTGCCAGCACCCCCAAGCCCCGGTGGGACGAGCAGTACTTC CASTPKPRWDEQYF
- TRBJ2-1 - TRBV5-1 TGCGCCAGCAGCTTGGAGGGGAGCTCCTACAATGAGCAGTTCTTC CASSLEGSSYNEQFF
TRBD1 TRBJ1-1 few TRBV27 TGTGCCAGCAGTTTGGACAGGGCGACGTCCACTGAAGCTTTCTTT CASSLDRATSTEAFF
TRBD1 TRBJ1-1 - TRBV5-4 TGTGCCAGCAGCAGGACAGGGGGTGCTGAAGCTTTCTTT CASSRTGGAEAFF
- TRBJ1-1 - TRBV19 TGTGCCAGTAGTCCAATATGGGGGGAGGTTGAAGCTTTCTTT CASSPIWGEVEAFF
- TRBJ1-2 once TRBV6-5 TGTGCCAGCAGTTACACGTCCACGGGAGGCTACACCTTC CASSYTSTGGYTF